A selection of T cell receptor beta chains follows, all from one sample in a study of identifying expanded T cells in peripheral blood. TCRdb's table, derived via immunoSEQ multiplex PCR, lists solely in-frame clones and lacks some. Among approximately 130,000 clones listed, 75% to 90% were seen once. Sequenced sample: blood. Every receptor here comes from a person between 18 and 75 years old in good health. Both conserved end residues are part of each CDR3. Fields, in order: D gene, V gene, J gene, clone size, CDR3 protein, CDR3 DNA. A D gene is named only where the DNA matches it firmly. Size tells how often a clone was seen (once, few, many) or the class of an expanded clone, and some rows leave it out.

-	TRBV18	TRBJ1-2	-	CASSPAATSSNYGYTF	TGTGCCAGCTCACCAGCGGCCACCTCCTCTAACTATGGCTACACCTTC
-	TRBV28	TRBJ1-4	-	CASRGGQPVVKLFF	TGTGCCAGCAGGGGAGGACAGCCGGTAGTAAAACTGTTTTTT
-	TRBV29-1	TRBJ1-2	-	CSGQSLAYGYTF	TGCAGCGGCCAGTCCCTCGCCTATGGCTACACCTTC
-	TRBV11-3	TRBJ1-3	-	CASSLGGDSGNTIYF	TGTGCCAGCAGCCTAGGGGGGGACTCTGGAAACACCATATATTTT
-	TRBV5-1	TRBJ2-5	-	CASNFGRDQETQYF	TGCGCCAGCAACTTCGGCAGGGATCAAGAGACCCAGTACTTC
TRBD1	TRBV19	TRBJ1-1	-	CASSMKPGQGRGTEAFF	TGTGCCAGTAGTATGAAGCCGGGACAGGGCCGAGGGACTGAAGCTTTCTTT
-	TRBV15	TRBJ2-7	-	CATSRGEGISYEQYF	TGTGCCACCAGCAGAGGCGAGGGAATCTCCTACGAGCAGTACTTC
-	TRBV5-6	TRBJ2-1	once	CASSLIRVTSSYNEQFF	TGTGCCAGCAGCTTGATCAGGGTCACGAGCTCCTACAATGAGCAGTTCTTC
-	TRBV11-3	TRBJ2-7	-	CASSRRPHEQYF	TGTGCCAGCAGCCGGAGGCCTCACGAGCAGTACTTC
-	TRBV19	TRBJ1-2	-	CASRLGDLQANYGYTF	TGTGCCAGTAGACTGGGGGACCTTCAAGCTAACTATGGCTACACCTTC
TRBD1	TRBV28	TRBJ2-5	-	CASSSGQQQETQYF	TGTGCCAGCAGTTCGGGACAGCAGCAAGAGACCCAGTACTTC
TRBD1	TRBV11-3	TRBJ2-2	-	CASSSGDRGSGELFF	TGTGCCAGCAGCTCGGGGGACAGGGGTTCCGGGGAGCTGTTTTTT
-	TRBV30	TRBJ1-1	-	CAWNGGLNTEAFF	TGTGCCTGGAATGGGGGTTTGAACACTGAAGCTTTCTTT
TRBD1	TRBV11-1	TRBJ1-1	-	CASSSNRGGREAFF	TGTGCCAGCAGCTCAAACAGGGGTGGCCGTGAAGCTTTCTTT
-	TRBV4-2	TRBJ2-3	-	CASSQELGSSTDTQYF	TGTGCCAGCAGCCAAGAATTGGGGTCTAGCACAGATACGCAGTATTTT
-	TRBV28	TRBJ2-5	-	CASSLLFQGLGETQYF	TGTGCCAGCAGTTTATTATTTCAGGGTTTGGGAGAGACCCAGTACTTC
TRBD1	TRBV5-1	TRBJ1-2	once	CASSLAGTAYGYTF	TGCGCCAGCAGCTTGGCCGGGACAGCTTATGGCTACACCTTC
-	TRBV19	TRBJ1-5	-	CASSPRPGGIGNQPQHF	TGTGCCAGTAGTCCTCGGCCCGGAGGGATAGGGAATCAGCCCCAGCATTTT
TRBD1	TRBV5-1	TRBJ2-1	-	CASSEQGASNEQFF	TGCGCCAGCAGCGAACAGGGGGCATCGAATGAGCAGTTCTTC
-	TRBV6-1	TRBJ1-2	-	CASNTRGGDYGYTF	TGTGCCAGCAATACTCGCGGGGGCGACTATGGCTACACCTTC
-	TRBV5-1	TRBJ2-7	-	CASSEYSYEQYF	TGCGCCAGCAGCGAATACTCCTACGAGCAGTACTTC
-	TRBV10-3	TRBJ2-2	-	CAVMDNANTGELFF	TGTGCCGTCATGGACAACGCGAACACCGGGGAGCTGTTTTTT
-	TRBV28	TRBJ2-7	-	CASSLVRGVHEQYF	TGTGCCAGCAGTTTGGTGCGGGGTGTCCACGAGCAGTACTTC
TRBD2	TRBV5-1	TRBJ2-5	-	CASLGGLAGVETQYF	TGCGCCAGCCTTGGAGGACTAGCGGGAGTAGAGACCCAGTACTTC
-	TRBV18	TRBJ2-7	-	CASSPQDSKYEQYF	TGTGCCAGCTCACCTCAGGACAGCAAATACGAGCAGTACTTC
-	TRBV5-8	TRBJ1-5	once	CASSLNGGRSQPQHF	TGTGCCAGCAGCTTGAATGGGGGGAGAAGTCAGCCCCAGCATTTT
-	TRBV5-6	TRBJ1-5	-	CASSENNQPQHF	TGTGCCAGCAGCGAAAACAATCAGCCCCAGCATTTT
TRBD2	TRBV2	TRBJ2-5	-	CASSSTSGEAETQYF	TGTGCCAGCAGTTCGACTAGCGGGGAAGCAGAGACCCAGTACTTC
TRBD1	TRBV5-1	TRBJ1-2	-	CASSYLVGQAIYYGYTF	TGCGCCAGCAGCTATTTAGTCGGACAGGCCATATACTATGGCTACACCTTC